The 5 T cell receptor beta chains below all came from one sample that was sequenced in a study of shared clonotypes between healthy human individuals. Produced via immunoSEQ multiplex PCR; TCRdb's table is partial and in-frame only. Seen here are some 2.4 million clones, 93% observed once, and the top ten hold roughly 0.39%. The sample was naive CD4+ T cells from PBMCs. Subset described: CD45RA+ positively selected. All receptors come from a man younger than 35 in good health. Some clones in this sample may be carry-over from other donors' samples.

The V call is TRBV20-1, the J call TRBJ1-1; D call uncertain. From germline, CDR1 is DFQATT and CDR2 SNEGSKA (reference sequence). Trimming removed 7 bases at V and 0 bases at J, with 6 bases between. This CDR3 is 11 amino acids long. CDR3 nucleotides: TGCAGTGTACCCGTGAACACTGAAGCTTTCTTT. Its translation: CSVPVNTEAFF.

V and J are TRBV10-2 and TRBJ1-1; D ambiguous. CDR1 is WSHSY and CDR2 is SAAADI in the germline V gene. CDR3 length: 12 residues. V dropped 9 bases and J dropped 4 bases, with 12 bases sitting between them. The CDR3 DNA reads TGCGCCAGTCGGGAGGCAATCACTGAAGCTTTCTTT. Its protein is CASREAITEAFF.

V and J are TRBV25-1 and TRBJ1-1, with D perhaps TRBD1 (5 bases). The length of the CDR3 is 16 residues. The germline gives CDR1 MGHDK, CDR2 SYGVNS. V gave up 6 bases and J gave up 4 bases, with 21 bases separating them. Written as DNA, the CDR3 is TGTGCCAGCAGCGATTCCCCTGGGGGGAGTTCCACTGAAGCTTTCTTT. Translation gives CASSDSPGGSSTEAFF. Looking up the rest from reference TRBV25-1 and TRBJ1-1 gives the full variable domain: EADIYQTPRYLVIGTGKKITLECSQTMGHDKMYWYQQDPGMELHLIHYSYGVNSTEKGDLSSESTVSRIRTEHFPLTLESARPSHTSQYLCASSDSPGGSSTEAFFGQGTRLTVV.

Points on this clone: This sample also contains other DNA sequences that code for the same CDR3. The CDR3 DNA follows: TGTGCCAGCAGTTTGCCAGGGAGCTCCTACAATGAGCAGTTCTTC. This translates into CASSLPGSSYNEQFF. This chain links TRBV28 with TRBJ2-1; the D call may be TRBD1 or TRBD2 (5 bases each). Germline V gene lookup returns CDR1 MDHEN and CDR2 SYDVKM. The germline V and J ends were trimmed by 3 bases and 0 bases, with 9 bases remaining between them. This CDR3 is built from 15 residues.

The chain is built from TRBV7-2 and TRBJ2-7, with D maybe TRBD1 (6 bases). V dropped 5 bases and J dropped 3 bases, with 11 bases sitting between them. This CDR3 region has 13 residues. Germline loops: CDR1 SGHTA, CDR2 FQGNSA. CDR3 region: CASSPQTGYEQYF. The CDR3 DNA follows: TGTGCCAGCAGCCCCCAGACAGGCTACGAGCAGTACTTC.